Below are 11 T cell receptor beta chains sequenced from a single sample in a study of blood T cells in healthy people across ages. The second PCR ran about 6 to 12 cycles with a sample-barcoded 5' primer and J-beta primers. TCRdb reprocessed the 5' RACE reads with MiXCR, giving one entry per CDR3 protein. Of nearly 800,000 distinct CDR3 sequences in the sample, 56% were seen once. Sequenced: blood. The receptors were sampled from a man aged 40-50 years in good health.

This clonotype was detected many times. The V and J genes are TRBV7-2 and TRBJ2-7; D is undetermined. The CDR3 runs 13 residues. In germline, CDR1 is SGHTA, CDR2 FQGNSA. V lost 2 bases to trimming and J lost 7 bases, with 12 bases between them. Here the CDR3 DNA reads TGTGCCAGCAGCTTAACGTCGGAGAGGGAGCAGTACTTC. It is translated as CASSLTSEREQYF.

The chain employs TRBV29-1 and TRBJ1-1; D might be TRBD1 (6 bases). Germline loops: CDR1 SQVTM, CDR2 ANQGSEA. The CDR3 totals 12 residues. CDR3 sequence (DNA): TGCTCCGGAGGGGGGGCGGAAAGTGTAGCTTTCTTT. Amino acids: CSGGGAESVAFF.

This rearrangement joins TRBV7-2 to TRBJ2-1; D might be TRBD2 (6 bases). This CDR3 is 16 amino acids long. V was clipped by 5 bases and J by 1 base, with 15 bases between them. The germline V gene encodes CDR1 SGHTA and CDR2 FQGNSA. CDR3 amino acids: CASSPKGAGSYNEQFF. In nucleotides, the CDR3 is TGTGCCAGCAGCCCTAAGGGAGCGGGTTCCTACAATGAGCAGTTCTTC.

This chain connects TRBV15 to TRBJ2-1; 7 bases are a match to TRBD1. V shed 5 bases and J 4 bases; nucleotides not matched to a gene: 8. This CDR3 is 15 amino acids long. CDR1 LNHNV and CDR2 YYDKDF come from the germline V gene (reference sequence). The CDR3: CATSRRDSGYNEQFF. In DNA form, the CDR3 reads TGTGCCACCAGCCGCCGGGACAGCGGTTACAATGAGCAGTTCTTC.

The chain has TRBV7-2 and TRBJ2-3; no clear D gene. The CDR3 is made up of 12 amino acids. V was clipped by 5 bases and J by 7 bases, with 10 bases between them. Germline V gene data show CDR1 as SGHTA and CDR2 as FQGNSA. This CDR3 is CASSLDRYTQYF. In nucleotides, the CDR3 is TGTGCCAGCAGCCTCGACCGGTATACGCAGTATTTT.

The V call is TRBV6-6, the J call TRBJ1-5, with D unresolved. The V end was cut by 7 bases, the J end by 1 base, with 20 bases between. Germline CDR1 reads MNHNY; CDR2 reads SVGAGI (reference sequence). This CDR3 is built from 17 residues. CDR3 protein: CASTSTSGGISNQPQHF. In nucleotides, the CDR3 is TGTGCCAGCACCTCAACTTCGGGAGGGATAAGCAATCAGCCCCAGCATTTT.

V gene TRBV29-1 combines with J gene TRBJ2-7; D may be TRBD2 (5 bases). The CDR3 contains 12 residues. V was pared by 6 bases and J by 7 bases, with 16 bases between. The V gene's germline CDR1 is SQVTM and CDR2 ANQGSEA. CDR3: CSVGTWTWEQYF. The CDR3 region has the DNA TGCAGCGTCGGAACCTGGACTTGGGAGCAGTACTTC.

Regarding this clonotype: An end of the junction does not agree with germline; a read error may underlie this. The chain carries TRBV7-7 and TRBJ2-3; D is perhaps TRBD2 (6 bases). Germline V lookup: CDR1 SSHAT, CDR2 FNYEAQ (reference sequence). The length of the CDR3 is 16 residues. The CDR3 region is CASSSNGGVSTDTQYF. Written as DNA, the CDR3 is TGTGCTAGCAGCTCGAACGGGGGAGTGAGCACAGATACGCAGTATTTT.

This clonotype has more than one count but fewer than ten. The chain employs TRBV7-6 and TRBJ1-4; 10 nucleotides line up with TRBD1. The CDR3 extends over 18 amino acids. The germline V gene has CDR1 SGHVS and CDR2 FNYEAQ. V trimming: 5 bases; J trimming: 3 bases; junction bases outside the gene matches: 12. Here the CDR3 reads CASSLMGTGDVPNEKLFF. The CDR3 nucleotides read TGTGCCAGCAGCCTGATGGGGACAGGGGATGTGCCTAATGAAAAACTGTTTTTT.

The rearrangement joins TRBV28 to TRBJ2-4, with D possibly TRBD1 on 6 matching bases. The J call may be wrong; the DNA end is better matched by TRBJ2-5. From germline, CDR1 is MDHEN and CDR2 SYDVKM. CDR3 length: 17 amino acids. The CDR3 nucleotides are TGTGCCAGCAGGCGAGGACAGCTACACAAGGGTCAAGAGACCCAGTACTTC. The encoded protein is CASRRGQLHKGQETQYF.

This clonotype came up a few times. The chain has TRBV15 and TRBJ2-4; weak D call: TRBD2 (7 bases). The better agreement between TRBJ2-7 and the DNA end casts doubt on the J call. Germline CDR1 reads LNHNV; CDR2 reads YYDKDF (reference sequence). This CDR3 is built from 14 residues. In DNA, the CDR3 is TGTGCCACCAGCAGGGAGGGGGGGGCCTACGAGCAGTACTTC. It codes for CATSREGGAYEQYF.